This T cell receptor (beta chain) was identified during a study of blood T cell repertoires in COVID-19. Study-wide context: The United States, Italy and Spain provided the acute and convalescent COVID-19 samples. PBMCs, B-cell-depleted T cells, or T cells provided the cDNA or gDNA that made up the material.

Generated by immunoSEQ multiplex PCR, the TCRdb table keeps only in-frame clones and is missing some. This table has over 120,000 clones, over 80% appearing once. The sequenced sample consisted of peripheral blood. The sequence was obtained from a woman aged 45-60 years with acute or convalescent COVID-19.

Here the CDR3 reads CASSEVTGAEKLFF. CDR3 coding DNA: TGTGCCAGCAGTGAGGTGACAGGGGCGGAAAAACTGTTTTTT. V usage is TRBV6-1 and J usage is TRBJ1-4; 8 bases are a match to TRBD1. Germline V CDR1 and CDR2: MNHNS, SASEGT. This CDR3 spans 14 amino acids. V lost 3 bases, J lost 8 bases, and 5 bases stayed unmatched.